The next 27 T cell receptor beta chains were all read from a single sample in a study of T-cell memory formation after mild COVID-19 (dated by TCRdb to the early 2020s). The library was prepared using 5' RACE. Sequencing was performed on an Illumina NovaSeq 6000. TCRdb reran the public reads through fastp at Q25 and MiXCR, keeping productive beta chains. Every CDR3 protein is listed once, alongside the most common genes and DNA of its rows. The sample table holds around 500,000 distinct CDR3 sequences, of which roughly 20% were seen once. Roughly an eighth of the sample is held by the ten biggest clonotypes. Sequenced material: PBMCs or a T cell subset sorted from them (not recorded which). These receptors were taken from an adult woman who had mild COVID-19 (a few samples of this study predate the infection). The sample titles of this study are shuffled in the database, so cell type and time point are left out; the donor was told from shared clones.

This clonotype was seen a few times. The J gene is TRBJ2-7, the V gene TRBV6-5; 8 nucleotides agree with TRBD1. V gave up 2 bases and J gave up 5 bases; unmatched junction bases: 8. Germline V gives CDR1 MNHEY, CDR2 SVGAGI. The CDR3 contains 15 residues. This CDR3 reads CASSYTDRARDEQYF. CDR3 bases: TGTGCCAGCAGTTACACGGACAGGGCTCGGGACGAGCAGTACTTC.

This clonotype occurred many times. The chain has TRBV7-6 and TRBJ2-3; tentatively, D is TRBD2 (7 bases). V was shortened by 4 bases and J by 0 bases, with 23 bases between the two germline ends. Germline lookup yields CDR1 SGHVS and CDR2 FNYEAQ. The CDR3 sequence is 19 residues long. The CDR3 DNA is TGTGCCAGCAGCTGGGGGGACACAGCGGGAAGTACTAGCACAGATACGCAGTATTTT. Translation gives CASSWGDTAGSTSTDTQYF.

The chain uses TRBV15 and TRBJ2-1, with a tentative D call TRBD2 (5 bases). V was trimmed by 3 bases and J by 2 bases, leaving 11 bases between them. Germline-derived CDR1 and CDR2 are LNHNV and YYDKDF (reference sequence). The CDR3 covers 15 residues. CDR3: CATSRERIAYNEQFF. The CDR3 DNA reads TGTGCCACCAGCAGGGAGCGGATAGCCTACAATGAGCAGTTCTTC.

The chain has TRBV7-9 and TRBJ2-1; 7 bases line up with TRBD1. The CDR3 covers 14 residues. The germline CDR1 and CDR2 sequences are SEHNR and FQNEAQ (reference sequence). V shed 4 bases, J shed 8 bases, and the junction held 8 bases outside the gene matches. CDR3 in DNA: TGTGCCAGCAGCTCCGTGACAGGGATCGATGAGCAGTTCTTC. This encodes CASSSVTGIDEQFF.

The rearrangement joins TRBV20-1 to TRBJ2-4; possible D gene TRBD1, 7 bases. Germline V gene data show CDR1 as DFQATT and CDR2 as SNEGSKA (reference sequence). The CDR3 has 17 residues. The V end was cut by 0 bases, the J end by 0 bases, with 15 bases between. Here the CDR3 reads CSAREAGGTLAKNIQYF. The CDR3 coding sequence is TGCAGTGCTAGAGAGGCAGGGGGGACCCTAGCCAAAAACATTCAGTACTTC.

The genes are TRBV7-6 and TRBJ2-1; 9 nucleotides line up with TRBD2. J gave up 9 bases and V 3 bases, and 9 bases lay outside the gene matches. Germline values: CDR1 SGHVS, CDR2 FNYEAQ. The CDR3 has 15 residues. This CDR3 is CASSFRREGRTEQFF. The CDR3, as DNA: TGTGCCAGCAGCTTCCGGCGGGAGGGAAGGACTGAGCAGTTCTTC.

The chain joins TRBV6-5 to TRBJ2-3; D gene uncertain. Trimming took 0 bases from V and 10 from J, leaving 11 bases between them. This CDR3 has 13 amino acids. CDR1 is MNHEY, CDR2 SVGAGI, per germline. The DNA for the CDR3 is TGTGCCAGCAGTTACTCGATCGGTGGTGCGCAGTATTTT. Translating it yields CASSYSIGGAQYF.

The chain employs TRBV12-5 and TRBJ2-5; D is unclear. Per germline, CDR1 LGHNT and CDR2 FRNRAP. CDR3 length: 14 amino acids. V was clipped by 0 bases and J by 5 bases, with 10 bases between them. CDR3 protein: CASGLVIGVETQYF. The CDR3 bases are TGTGCTAGTGGTTTGGTAATCGGAGTGGAGACCCAGTACTTC.

The rearrangement uses TRBV4-1 and TRBJ2-7, with 10 bases that match TRBD2. The V and J ends lost 3 bases and 5 bases, in that order; junction bases with no gene match: 10. This CDR3 is built from 16 residues. The V gene's germline CDR1 is MGHRA and CDR2 YSYEKL. This chain's CDR3 is CASSQWASGRRNEQYF. In DNA form, the CDR3 reads TGCGCCAGCAGCCAGTGGGCTAGCGGGAGAAGAAACGAGCAGTACTTC.

The chain has TRBV14 and TRBJ2-4, with D maybe TRBD2 (5 bases). The CDR3 is made up of 16 amino acids. Trimming took off 1 base at V and 0 bases at J, with 10 bases between the two ends. Germline V gene sequence: CDR1 SGHDN, CDR2 FVKESK. In DNA, the CDR3 is TGTGCCAGCAGCCAAGCGGGGATTCTAGCCAAAAACATTCAGTACTTC. This translates into CASSQAGILAKNIQYF.

The J gene is TRBJ2-3, the V gene TRBV9; 9 nucleotides line up with TRBD1. There are 15 residues in the CDR3. The germline gives CDR1 SGDLS, CDR2 YYNGEE. Trimming cost V 1 base and J 3 bases; bases outside gene matches: 3. This chain's CDR3 is CASSVWTGVTDTQYF. The DNA of the CDR3 is TGTGCCAGCAGCGTATGGACAGGGGTGACAGATACGCAGTATTTT. The full variable domain, completed using reference TRBV9 and TRBJ2-3, is DSGVTQTPKHLITATGQRVTLRCSPRSGDLSVYWYQQSLDQGLQFLIQYYNGEERAKGNILERFSAQQFPDLHSELNLSSLELGDSALYFCASSVWTGVTDTQYFGPGTRLTVL.

This clonotype occurred once. This chain connects TRBV30 to TRBJ2-2; D might be TRBD2 (6 bases). V lost 0 bases and J lost 7, with 12 bases in between. This CDR3 has 14 residues. The germline V gene encodes CDR1 GTSNPN and CDR2 SVGIG (reference sequence). CDR3 nucleotides: TGTGCCTGGAGTGTCGGGCTAGCGAACGGGGAGCTGTTTTTT. This codes for CAWSVGLANGELFF.

The sample holds a few counts of this clonotype. This chain links TRBV24-1 with TRBJ2-1; D not resolved. Per germline, CDR1 KGHDR and CDR2 SFDVKD. With 2 bases removed from V and 8 bases from J, the gap between germline ends came to 9 bases. This CDR3 is 13 amino acids long. CDR3 loop: CATSDSIQHEQFF. In nucleotides, the CDR3 is TGTGCCACCAGTGATTCAATACAGCATGAGCAGTTCTTC.

This sequence joins TRBV6-5 and TRBJ2-2, with D tentatively TRBD1 (5 bases). The CDR3 has 13 residues. In germline, CDR1 is MNHEY, CDR2 SVGAGI. The ends were cut back, 5 bases at V and 5 bases at J, with 9 bases in the middle. For the CDR3, the DNA is TGTGCCAGCAGTCTCGACAGTACCGGGGAGCTGTTTTTT. Amino acids: CASSLDSTGELFF.

The chain joins TRBV7-6 to TRBJ2-5; 10 nucleotides align to TRBD2. J gave up 5 bases and V 4 bases, and 7 bases lay outside the gene matches. The CDR3 length is 15 residues. Germline V gene lookup returns CDR1 SGHVS and CDR2 FNYEAQ. This CDR3 is CASSSQREGVETQYF. The CDR3 bases are TGTGCCAGCAGCTCCCAGCGGGAGGGTGTGGAGACCCAGTACTTC.

The rearrangement uses TRBV12-3 or TRBV12-4 and TRBJ2-7, with a weak D call TRBD1 (5 bases). The CDR3 has 13 residues. Trimming removed 5 bases from V and 1 base from J, with 9 bases in between. The CDR3 sequence: CASSIRASYEQYF. DNA of the CDR3: TGTGCCAGCAGTATCAGGGCATCCTACGAGCAGTACTTC.

This chain connects TRBV24-1 to TRBJ1-1; D gene unclear. Trimming stripped 10 bases from V and 5 bases from J, with 10 bases between. CDR1 and CDR2 from the germline V gene are KGHDR and SFDVKD. The CDR3 sequence is 11 residues long. The CDR3: CATEAGTEAFF. The CDR3 DNA reads as TGTGCCACAGAGGCGGGGACTGAAGCTTTCTTT.

The chain links TRBV24-1 to TRBJ2-2; weak D call: TRBD1 (7 bases). This CDR3 spans 18 amino acids. In germline, CDR1 is KGHDR, CDR2 SFDVKD. V gave up 5 bases and J gave up 2 bases, with 20 bases separating them. The DNA for the CDR3 is TGTGCCACCAGTGGGTCTTGGAGGGGGCCGGGCAACACCGGGGAGCTGTTTTTT. This codes for CATSGSWRGPGNTGELFF.

This clonotype turned up a few times. The V call is TRBV5-1, the J call TRBJ2-1, with D perhaps TRBD2 (5 bases). The CDR3 spans 15 residues. Looked up from germline, CDR1 is SGHRS and CDR2 is YFSETQ. The ends were cut back, 0 bases at V and 0 bases at J, with 7 bases in the middle. The CDR3 is CASSLVTSSYNEQFF. In nucleotides, the CDR3 is TGCGCCAGCAGCTTGGTCACTAGCTCCTACAATGAGCAGTTCTTC.

This clonotype has only a few counts. The CDR3 here is CSAHTQAYYGYTF. The CDR3 region has the DNA TGCAGTGCCCACACCCAGGCGTACTATGGCTACACCTTC. The gene calls are TRBV20-1 and TRBJ1-2; D is undetermined. The CDR3 has 13 residues. The ends were cut back, 6 bases at V and 3 bases at J, with 14 bases in the middle. The germline CDR1 and CDR2 sequences are DFQATT and SNEGSKA (reference sequence).

A few counts support this clonotype. The rearrangement joins TRBV12-3 or TRBV12-4 to TRBJ2-7; the match to TRBD1 covers 8 bases. CDR3 length equals 13 residues. The V and J ends lost 7 bases and 5 bases, in that order; junction bases with no gene match: 7. The CDR3 DNA is TGTGCCAGCACGGAGTCAGGGGGCGACGAGCAGTACTTC. This encodes CASTESGGDEQYF.

The chain has TRBV7-9 and TRBJ2-1; 11 nucleotides align to TRBD2. The V gene's germline CDR1 is SEHNR and CDR2 FQNEAQ (reference sequence). The CDR3 is 17 residues long. J gave up 4 bases and V 5 bases, and 10 bases lay outside the gene matches. This CDR3 is CASSPRTSGLDYNEQFF. The CDR3 bases are TGTGCCAGCAGCCCAAGGACTAGCGGGCTTGATTACAATGAGCAGTTCTTC.

The CDR3 protein is CASTLGPRGPEAFF. DNA of the CDR3: TGTGCCAGCACCCTGGGGCCGCGGGGACCCGAAGCTTTCTTT. The rearrangement joins TRBV12-3 or TRBV12-4 to TRBJ1-1; TRBD1 might be the D (5 bases). The CDR3 is 14 amino acids. V was cut by 7 bases and J by 8 bases, with 20 bases left in between.

There are many counts of this clonotype. This sequence joins TRBV2 and TRBJ2-7; tentative D call: TRBD1 (6 bases). Per germline, CDR1 SNHLY and CDR2 FYNNEI. This CDR3 has 13 amino acids. Trimming took 7 bases from V and 2 from J, leaving 12 bases between them. CDR3 nucleotide sequence: TGTGCCAGCACCCATGGACAGACCTACGAGCAGTACTTC. This encodes CASTHGQTYEQYF.

This clonotype was counted only a few times. This rearrangement joins TRBV7-2 to TRBJ2-5; D is possibly TRBD1 or TRBD2 (5 bases each). The germline gives CDR1 SGHTA, CDR2 FQGNSA. The length of the CDR3 is 17 residues. Trimming removed 0 bases at V and 3 bases at J, with 17 bases between. CDR3 nucleotides: TGTGCCAGCAGCTTAGCGGGGTCAGGGACGAGAAAAGAGACCCAGTACTTC. Its protein product is CASSLAGSGTRKETQYF.

This clonotype showed up just a few times. V gene TRBV24-1 combines with J gene TRBJ2-5, with 9 bases that match TRBD1. V trimming: 3 bases; J trimming: 5 bases; junction bases outside the gene matches: 6. Germline-derived CDR1 and CDR2 are KGHDR and SFDVKD. The CDR3 covers 15 residues. The CDR3 nucleotides are TGTGCCACCAGTGATACAGGGGGCGTCCACGAGACCCAGTACTTC. Amino acids: CATSDTGGVHETQYF.

The V and J genes are TRBV4-3 and TRBJ2-1, with a possible D match to TRBD2 (5 bases). The V end lost 2 bases, the J end lost 3 bases, and 17 bases lay between the germline ends. Germline CDR1 is LGHNA and CDR2 is YSLEER. CDR3 length equals 17 residues. The CDR3: CASSQWTPPEGYNEQFF. The CDR3, as DNA: TGCGCCAGCAGCCAATGGACTCCCCCCGAGGGCTACAATGAGCAGTTCTTC.